This TCR beta chain derives from a study of blood T cell repertoires in COVID-19. For the study at large: Specimens from acute and convalescent COVID-19 originated in the United States, Italy and Spain. T cells, B-cell-depleted T cells, or PBMCs provided the cDNA or gDNA that served as material.

The protocol was immunoSEQ multiplex PCR, while the TCRdb copy is restricted to in-frame clones and leaves out a portion. Of about 10,000 clones listed, 80% to 90% are singletons. There are 13 residues in the CDR3. V dropped 4 bases and J dropped 6 bases, with 10 bases sitting between them. Germline V gene lookup returns CDR1 SGHRS and CDR2 YFSETQ. The sample comprised peripheral blood. This clonotype originated in a human donor in a cohort sampled during active COVID-19. The chain couples TRBV5-1 to TRBJ2-2; D may be TRBD1 (5 bases). In nucleotides, the CDR3 is TGCGCCAGCAGCCCTACAGGTCCCGGGGAGCTGTTTTTT. This gives the protein CASSPTGPGELFF.